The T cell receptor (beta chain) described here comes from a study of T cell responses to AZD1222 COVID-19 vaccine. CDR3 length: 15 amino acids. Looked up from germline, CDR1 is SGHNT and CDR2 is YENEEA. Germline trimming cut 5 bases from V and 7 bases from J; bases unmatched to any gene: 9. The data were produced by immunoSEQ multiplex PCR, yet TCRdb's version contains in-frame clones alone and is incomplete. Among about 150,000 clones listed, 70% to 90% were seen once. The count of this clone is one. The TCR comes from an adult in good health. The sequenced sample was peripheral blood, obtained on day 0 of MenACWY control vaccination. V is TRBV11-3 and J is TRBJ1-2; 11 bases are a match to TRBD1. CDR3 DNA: TGTGCCAGCAGCGATACCGGGACAGGGGGGTTTGGCTACACCTTC. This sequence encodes CASSDTGTGGFGYTF.